This passage covers 9 T cell receptor beta chains from one sample sequenced in a study of blood T cell repertoires in COVID-19. Measured with immunoSEQ multiplex PCR; TCRdb has only the in-frame clones, and not every one. The top ten hold about 7% of the sample, which has roughly 70,000 clones, 90% seen once. Sequenced input: peripheral blood. These receptors all come from a human donor in a cohort sampled during active COVID-19.

The V call is TRBV7-9, the J call TRBJ1-6; the match to TRBD1 covers 7 bases. Per the germline V gene, CDR1 is SEHNR and CDR2 is FQNEAQ (reference sequence). Germline trimming cut 5 bases from V and 5 bases from J; bases unmatched to any gene: 9. The CDR3 sequence is 16 residues long. CDR3 in amino acids: CASSPRQGANNSPLHF. In DNA, the CDR3 is TGTGCCAGCAGCCCGAGACAGGGCGCTAATAATTCACCCCTCCACTTT.

The rearrangement joins TRBV12-3 or TRBV12-4 to TRBJ2-4, with D perhaps matching TRBD2 (7 bases). Trimming took off 3 bases at V and 9 bases at J, with 12 bases between the two ends. This CDR3 spans 13 amino acids. This chain's CDR3 is CASSLREGGIQYF. The DNA for the CDR3 is TGTGCCAGCAGTTTGAGGGAGGGGGGCATTCAGTACTTC.

The V call is TRBV28, the J call TRBJ1-2; tentative D call: TRBD1 (5 bases). Germline CDR1 reads MDHEN; CDR2 reads SYDVKM. Trimming took 8 bases from V and 4 from J, leaving 17 bases between them. The CDR3 is made up of 14 amino acids. The CDR3 loop is CASAPAQGAYGYTF. In nucleotides, the CDR3 is TGTGCCAGCGCCCCGGCGCAGGGTGCCTATGGCTACACCTTC.

Written as DNA, the CDR3 is TGCGCCAGCAGCTCGGGGGCAGGGGGGAAGACCTACGAGCAGTACTTC. Translating gives CASSSGAGGKTYEQYF. The chain employs TRBV4-3 and TRBJ2-7, with D perhaps TRBD1 (7 bases). V lost 5 bases and J 2 bases, leaving 19 bases between the germline ends. Per the germline V gene, CDR1 is LGHNA and CDR2 is YSLEER. There are 16 residues in the CDR3.

To note about this clone: Being one base from a much bigger clone, this may be a read error. This chain uses TRBV11-2 with TRBJ2-1; 13 nucleotides align to TRBD2. Germline CDR1 SGHAT, CDR2 FQNNGV. The CDR3 sequence is 15 residues long. The V and J ends lost 4 bases and 6 bases, in that order; junction bases with no gene match: 3. The CDR3 is CASSSGTSGVNEQFF. DNA of the CDR3: TGTGCCAGCAGCTCCGGGACTAGCGGGGTCAATGAGCAGTTCTTC.

This rearrangement joins TRBV28 to TRBJ1-2; D is uncertain. The CDR3 is 13 residues long. Trimming removed 4 bases at V and 6 bases at J, with 12 bases between. The germline gives CDR1 MDHEN, CDR2 SYDVKM. The CDR3 here is CASSSPPQNGYTF. CDR3 nucleotide sequence: TGTGCCAGCAGTTCCCCACCGCAGAATGGCTACACCTTC.

The chain joins TRBV29-1 to TRBJ1-1; no firm D call. V dropped 7 bases and J dropped 2 bases, with 8 bases sitting between them. From germline, CDR1 is SQVTM and CDR2 ANQGSEA. The CDR3 length is 11 residues. This chain's CDR3 is CSAATNTEAFF. The CDR3 nucleotides read TGCAGCGCGGCTACCAACACTGAAGCTTTCTTT.

CDR3 nucleotides: TGTGCCAGCAGCCAAGTGAGCGGGGGGGCCTATACGCAGTATTTT. Protein sequence: CASSQVSGGAYTQYF. The rearrangement uses TRBV3-1 (or the pseudogene TRBV3-2) and TRBJ2-3; 10 bases are shared with TRBD2. The V gene's germline CDR1 is LGHDT and CDR2 YNNKEL (reference sequence). This CDR3 spans 15 amino acids. V lost 1 base to trimming and J lost 7 bases; unmatched junction nucleotides: 5.

CDR3 protein: CASTRAGDNSPLHF. Written as DNA, the CDR3 is TGTGCCAGCACTCGGGCAGGGGATAATTCACCCCTCCACTTT. The V and J genes are TRBV6-6 and TRBJ1-6, with a weak D call TRBD1 (6 bases). This CDR3 comprises 14 residues. Trimming stripped 7 bases from V and 5 bases from J, with 12 bases between. CDR1 and CDR2 from the germline V gene are MNHNY and SVGAGI (reference sequence).